This TCR beta chain derives from a study of T cell responses to AZD1222 COVID-19 vaccine. Whole-study results and caveats: Targets within unmutated variant regions were reportedly found for nearly half of spike-specific TCRs. Repertoires were obtained only post-peak T cell response. Donors in the cohort were predominantly white British and more often female, and clonal diversity was possibly underestimated. Dominant CD4 TCR responses targeted spike regions 160-218 and 743-854.

This CDR3 comprises 13 residues. The germline CDR1 and CDR2 sequences are MDHEN and SYDVKM. Trimming stripped 4 bases from V and 5 bases from J, with 11 bases between. Libraries were prepared by immunoSEQ multiplex PCR; TCRdb keeps only in-frame clonotypes and omits some of them. The sample yields 91,000 or so clones, 90% to 95% seen once. To note about this clone: Antigen unknown.

The V and J genes are TRBV28 and TRBJ2-5; the D is unclear. The material was peripheral blood, obtained 28 days after the second AZD1222 dose. The receptor comes from an adult who received the AZD1222 COVID-19 vaccine. This chain's CDR3 is CASSYHEAETQYF. CDR3 in DNA: TGTGCCAGCAGTTACCACGAGGCGGAGACCCAGTACTTC.